These 24 T cell receptor beta chains share one sample of origin, sequenced in a study of T cell repertoires in cytomegalovirus infection. Their antigen targets remain unknown. TCRdb processed the reads anew with MiXCR; each CDR3 protein has one entry. The table has about 900,000 distinct CDR3 sequences, less than 35% seen once. Sample: cultured CD8+ T cells from PBMCs, taken from culture after CMV antigen stimulation. The receptor source for this set is a human donor in good health (CMV status not recorded). Some clones in this sample may be carry-over from other donors' samples.

The chain recombines TRBV6-8 with TRBJ1-1; weak D call: TRBD1 (5 bases). This CDR3 comprises 15 residues. CDR1 and CDR2 from the germline V gene are MNHGY and SAAAGT. V was pared by 2 bases and J by 2 bases, with 12 bases between. CDR3 sequence (DNA): TGTGCCAGCAGTTACGCCCATCAGGGAAACACTGAAGCTTTCTTT. It specifies CASSYAHQGNTEAFF.

This clonotype was recorded at least ten times. V gene TRBV7-2 combines with J gene TRBJ2-4; D is perhaps TRBD1 (7 bases). Trimming cost V 4 bases and J 0 bases, with 13 bases left between them. This CDR3 contains 16 residues. CDR1 is SGHTA and CDR2 is FQGNSA in the germline V gene. The CDR3 here is CASSSNRGLAKNIQYF. In DNA, the CDR3 is TGTGCCAGCAGCTCAAACAGGGGACTAGCCAAAAACATTCAGTACTTC.

The sample holds a few counts of this clonotype. The chain joins TRBV24-1 to TRBJ1-2, with TRBD1 matching over 7 bases. J lost 6 bases, V lost 7 bases, and 13 bases had no gene match. This CDR3 contains 15 residues. CDR1 is KGHDR and CDR2 is SFDVKD in the germline V gene. This CDR3 reads CATSGTGVGGHGYTF. In DNA, the CDR3 is TGTGCCACCAGCGGTACAGGGGTAGGCGGTCATGGCTACACCTTC.

This chain joins TRBV20-1 and TRBJ2-1, with 7 bases fitting TRBD2. Germline V CDR1 and CDR2: DFQATT, SNEGSKA (reference sequence). V lost 4 bases, J lost 3 bases, and 6 bases stayed unmatched. The CDR3 sequence is 14 residues long. CDR3 protein: CSATGGLRYNEQFF. DNA for the CDR3: TGCAGTGCTACGGGGGGACTACGCTACAATGAGCAGTTCTTC.

CDR3 nucleotides: TGCAGCTCTCGGGGGGGCACCGGGGAGCTGTTTTTT. Its protein product is CSSRGGTGELFF. V and J are TRBV29-1 and TRBJ2-2, with TRBD2 matching over 8 bases. Germline V gene sequence: CDR1 SQVTM, CDR2 ANQGSEA. The CDR3 length is 12 residues. V lost 8 bases to trimming and J lost 4 bases; unmatched junction nucleotides: 3.

This clonotype was seen a handful of times. The chain has TRBV6-5 and TRBJ2-1, with D tentatively TRBD2 (6 bases). Germline CDR1 and CDR2: MNHEY and SVGAGI. This CDR3 is 16 amino acids long. Trimming cost V 0 bases and J 0 bases, with 9 bases left between them. The CDR3 sequence is CASSYSDYGSYNEQFF. The CDR3 DNA sequence: TGTGCCAGCAGTTACTCGGACTACGGCTCCTACAATGAGCAGTTCTTC.

J is TRBJ2-7 and V is TRBV5-1; D is possibly TRBD1 (5 bases). The CDR3 is 13 residues long. The V end was cut by 4 bases, the J end by 5 bases, with 13 bases between. The germline gives CDR1 SGHRS, CDR2 YFSETQ. In nucleotides, the CDR3 is TGCGCCAGCAGCCCAAGGGGTCACGACGAGCAGTACTTC. It specifies CASSPRGHDEQYF.

CDR3 sequence: CASSFHVGSSYEQHV. Here the CDR3 DNA reads TGTGCCAGCAGTTTCCACGTCGGAAGCTCCTACGAGCAGCACGTC. The chain recombines TRBV12-3 or TRBV12-4 with TRBJ2-7; D not certain. The CDR3 covers 15 residues.

This clonotype was seen more than once but under ten times. The rearrangement uses TRBV29-1 and TRBJ2-5; TRBD1 matches at 9 bases. Germline V lookup: CDR1 SQVTM, CDR2 ANQGSEA. The V and J ends lost 3 bases and 1 base, in that order; junction bases with no gene match: 12. The CDR3 is made up of 17 amino acids. The CDR3 loop reads CSVEGLQGALIQETQYF. CDR3 coding DNA: TGCAGCGTTGAGGGGCTACAGGGGGCATTAATCCAAGAGACCCAGTACTTC.

The J gene is TRBJ1-1, the V gene TRBV7-9; 9 nucleotides line up with TRBD1. The CDR3 length is 18 residues. The junction had 13 bases not matched to a gene; V was cut back by 1 base and J by 4 bases. Germline CDR1 SEHNR, CDR2 FQNEAQ (reference sequence). DNA for the CDR3: TGTGCCAGCAGCTTAGACCGGGACAGGGAGAAGCTGACCACTGAAGCTTTCTTT. Protein sequence: CASSLDRDREKLTTEAFF.

The CDR3 DNA is TGTGCCAGCATTTCGACAGGGGGCTACGATGACTACACCTTC. Encoded protein: CASISTGGYDDYTF. The V gene is TRBV7-4, the J gene TRBJ1-2; 10 bases are a match to TRBD1. This CDR3 is built from 14 residues. V was pared by 7 bases and J by 10 bases, with 12 bases of the junction left unmatched. In germline, CDR1 is SGHVT, CDR2 SQSDAQ.

A remark on this clonotype: A read error may explain this, as a much larger clone is one base away. The J gene is TRBJ1-2, the V gene TRBV7-2, with TRBD1 as a possible D gene (5 bases). Germline-derived CDR1 and CDR2 are SGHTA and FQGNSA. The CDR3 length is 15 residues. The V end was cut by 5 bases, the J end by 8 bases, with 21 bases between. The CDR3 DNA follows: TGTGCCAGCAGCCCTGGGGACGGGGGGTCCCAGGGCTACACCTTC. Its protein is CASSPGDGGSQGYTF.

The chain carries TRBV7-6 and TRBJ1-1, with D possibly being TRBD1 (6 bases). Trimming removed 1 base from V and 1 base from J, with 16 bases in between. This CDR3 spans 17 amino acids. In germline, CDR1 is SGHVS, CDR2 FNYEAQ. The CDR3 reads CASSLEAWGARNTEAFF. DNA of the CDR3: TGTGCCAGCAGCTTAGAGGCCTGGGGGGCGAGGAACACTGAAGCTTTCTTT. Together with reference TRBV7-6 and TRBJ1-1, the CDR3 gives the full variable domain: GAGVSQSPRYKVTKRGQDVALRCDPISGHVSLYWYRQALGQGPEFLTYFNYEAQQDKSGLPNDRFSAERPEGSISTLTIQRTEQRDSAMYRCASSLEAWGARNTEAFFGQGTRLTVV.

The V call is TRBV12-3 or TRBV12-4, the J call TRBJ2-5, with 11 bases fitting TRBD2. Unmatched junction bases numbered 14, after V lost 6 bases and J lost 5 bases. The CDR3 totals 17 residues. CDR3 region: CASSPSGGIKNGETQYF. The CDR3 nucleotides read TGTGCCAGCAGCCCTAGCGGGGGGATTAAAAATGGGGAGACCCAGTACTTC.

The chain links TRBV28 to TRBJ2-7; 9 bases fit TRBD1. CDR3 size: 15 residues. Looked up from germline, CDR1 is MDHEN and CDR2 is SYDVKM. The ends lost 5 bases at V and 3 bases at J; junction bases unmatched: 8. The CDR3 spells CASSPIPGQGYEQYV. In DNA form, the CDR3 reads TGTGCCAGCAGTCCCATCCCGGGACAGGGCTACGAGCAGTACGTC.

The rearrangement links TRBV2 to TRBJ1-5; 12 nucleotides agree with TRBD1. Germline-derived CDR1 and CDR2 are SNHLY and FYNNEI. The junction had 11 bases not matched to a gene; V was cut back by 7 bases and J by 4 bases. There are 17 residues in the CDR3. This CDR3 reads CASTYGRDRGPNQPQHF. As DNA, the CDR3 is TGTGCCAGCACCTATGGTAGGGACAGGGGGCCAAATCAGCCCCAGCATTTT.

The chain uses TRBV19 and TRBJ2-2; no reliable D call. CDR3 length: 12 amino acids. V lost 7 bases to trimming and J lost 3 bases, with 6 bases between them. Germline V gene data show CDR1 as LNHDA and CDR2 as SQIVND (reference sequence). This CDR3 is CASTKDTGELFF. Here the CDR3 DNA reads TGTGCCAGTACGAAGGACACCGGGGAGCTGTTTTTT.

In its sample, this clonotype was seen many times. The chain couples TRBV7-8 to TRBJ1-4; no clear D gene. The CDR3 has 13 amino acids. Trimming cost V 3 bases and J 8 bases, with 10 bases left between them. Per germline, CDR1 SGHVS and CDR2 FQNEAQ. CDR3 loop: CASSFYSIEKLFF. The CDR3 bases are TGTGCCAGCAGCTTCTACAGTATAGAAAAACTGTTTTTT.

The genes are TRBV10-3 and TRBJ2-2, with D hard to call. Germline values: CDR1 ENHRY, CDR2 SYGVKD. This CDR3 contains 15 residues. Trimming cost V 2 bases and J 2 bases, with 9 bases left between them. The CDR3 coding sequence is TGTGCCATCAGTGAGGGGCCAGCTAACACCGGGGAGCTGTTTTTT. It specifies CAISEGPANTGELFF.

This clonotype was seen a handful of times. The rearrangement links TRBV6-6 to TRBJ2-7; 7 bases match TRBD1. The length of the CDR3 is 12 residues. The V segment lost 6 bases and the J segment 7 bases; nucleotides outside the gene matches: 6. Germline CDR1 reads MNHNY; CDR2 reads SVGAGI (reference sequence). The CDR3 nucleotides are TGTGCCAGCAGACAGGGGAGTTTGGAGCAGTACGTC. This sequence encodes CASRQGSLEQYV.

Only a few counts were recorded for this clonotype. The CDR3 region has the DNA TGCGCCAGCAGCCAACCGACAGGAACTGGAAACACCATATATTTT. It translates to CASSQPTGTGNTIYF. V usage is TRBV4-1 and J usage is TRBJ1-3, with a possible D match to TRBD1 (6 bases). CDR1 is MGHRA, CDR2 YSYEKL, per germline. Trimming pared 2 bases from V and 2 bases from J, leaving 10 bases between. The CDR3 contains 15 residues.

This sequence joins TRBV6-1 and TRBJ2-2, with D possibly TRBD1 on 6 matching bases. The CDR3 contains 15 residues. The germline V gene has CDR1 MNHNS and CDR2 SASEGT. Trimming took off 5 bases at V and 3 bases at J, with 13 bases between the two ends. CDR3 sequence: CASSYQGPDTGELFF. In DNA form, the CDR3 reads TGTGCCAGCAGTTATCAGGGGCCGGACACCGGGGAGCTGTTTTTT.

The CDR3 loop is CASSQGIDSGNTIYF. The CDR3 DNA reads TGCGCCAGCAGCCAAGGGATTGACTCTGGAAACACCATATATTTT. V usage is TRBV4-1 and J usage is TRBJ1-3; D gene ambiguous. V was clipped by 1 base and J by 0 bases, with 7 bases between them. The CDR3 runs to 15 residues. The V gene's germline CDR1 is MGHRA and CDR2 YSYEKL.

The chain employs TRBV28 and TRBJ1-3, with D maybe TRBD1 (5 bases). This CDR3 region has 15 residues. Trimming stripped 10 bases from V and 6 bases from J, with 22 bases between. Germline V gives CDR1 MDHEN, CDR2 SYDVKM. The CDR3 region has the DNA TGTGCCAACACCGTGATGGGGGGAGACTTAAACACCATATATTTT. It codes for CANTVMGGDLNTIYF.